The present entry profiles one TCR beta chain with its context. CDR3 length: 11 amino acids. The V and J ends lost 1 base and 4 bases respectively, with 5 bases between them. Germline CDR1 and CDR2: DFQATT and SNEGSKA (reference sequence). This sample stems from a study of control samples from healthy donors and cancer patients. Method: immunoSEQ multiplex PCR; TCRdb's copy keeps in-frame clones and lacks some. The sample contains more than 85,000 clones, approximately 84% of which appear only once. The chain combines TRBV20-1 with TRBJ2-7; no clear D gene. The TCR sequence derives from a man in his 70s with lung cancer. Specimen: PBMCs. CDR3 bases: TGCAGTGCTAGAGCTGAATACGAGCAGTACTTC. Amino acids: CSARAEYEQYF.